This T cell receptor (beta chain) was identified in a study of T cells in tumors after PD-1 blockade. Study findings and constraints: Blood contained about 45% of the tumor's TCR clonotypes.

V was cut by 7 bases and J by 0 bases, with 13 bases left in between. There are 15 residues in the CDR3. Germline V CDR1 and CDR2: MDHEN, SYDVKM. The protocol was immunoSEQ multiplex PCR, while the TCRdb copy is restricted to in-frame clones and leaves out a portion. Among roughly 13,000 clones listed, roughly two thirds were seen once. Post-treatment squamous cell carcinoma samples were taken on average 31 days after treatment start. With regard to this clone: Antigen: not known.

The TCR was taken from a human donor with cutaneous squamous cell carcinoma. This sequence joins TRBV28 and TRBJ1-5, with D uncertain. The sequencing here drew on tumor tissue, taken after anti-PD-1 treatment. The CDR3 DNA follows: TGTGCCAGCACACATACGGAGTATAGCAATCAGCCCCAGCATTTT. This translates into CASTHTEYSNQPQHF.